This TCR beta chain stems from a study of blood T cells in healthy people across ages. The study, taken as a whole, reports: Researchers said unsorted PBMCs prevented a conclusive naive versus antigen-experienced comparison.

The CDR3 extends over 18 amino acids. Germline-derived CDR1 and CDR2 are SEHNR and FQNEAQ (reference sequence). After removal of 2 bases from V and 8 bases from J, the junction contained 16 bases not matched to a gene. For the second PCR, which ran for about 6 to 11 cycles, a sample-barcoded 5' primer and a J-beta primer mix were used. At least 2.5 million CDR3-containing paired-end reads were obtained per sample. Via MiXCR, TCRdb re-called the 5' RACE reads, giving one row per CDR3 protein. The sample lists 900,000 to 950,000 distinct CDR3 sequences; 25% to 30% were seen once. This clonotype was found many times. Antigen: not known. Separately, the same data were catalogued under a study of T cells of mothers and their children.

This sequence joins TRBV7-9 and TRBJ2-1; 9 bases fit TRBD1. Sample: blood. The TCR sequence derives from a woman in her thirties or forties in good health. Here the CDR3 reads CASSLFRSTGGRADEQFF. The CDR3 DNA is TGTGCCAGCAGCTTATTTCGGTCTACAGGGGGCAGGGCCGATGAGCAGTTCTTC.